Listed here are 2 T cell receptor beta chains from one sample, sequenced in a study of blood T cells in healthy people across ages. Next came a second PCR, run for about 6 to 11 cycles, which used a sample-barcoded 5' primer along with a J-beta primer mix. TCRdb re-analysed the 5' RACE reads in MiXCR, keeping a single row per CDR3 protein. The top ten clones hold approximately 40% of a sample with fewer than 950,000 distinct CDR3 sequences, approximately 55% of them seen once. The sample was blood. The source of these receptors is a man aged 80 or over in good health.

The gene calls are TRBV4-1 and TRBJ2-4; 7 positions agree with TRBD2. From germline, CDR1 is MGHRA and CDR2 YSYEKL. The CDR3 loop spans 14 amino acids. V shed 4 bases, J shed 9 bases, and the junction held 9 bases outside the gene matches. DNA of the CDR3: TGCGCCAGCAGCCCCTTGGGGCAGCGGGGCATTCAGTACTTC. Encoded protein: CASSPLGQRGIQYF.

The CDR3 DNA sequence: TGTGCCAGCAACGTAAGGGGATCTGGGGCCAACGTCCTGACTTTC. It translates to CASNVRGSGANVLTF. V and J are TRBV3-1 and TRBJ2-6, with D perhaps TRBD1 (5 bases). Trimming pared 7 bases from V and 1 base from J, leaving 11 bases between. CDR3 length equals 15 residues. Germline V lookup: CDR1 LGHDT, CDR2 YNNKEL (reference sequence).